The 5 T cell receptor beta chains listed next were all sequenced from one sample in a study of control samples from healthy donors and cancer patients. Assay used: immunoSEQ multiplex PCR; TCRdb lists only in-frame clones, some missing. The sample holds some 150,000 clones, 96% seen once. Sequenced input: blood. The receptor source for this set is a woman under 40 in good health.

J is TRBJ2-7 and V is TRBV5-6; 10 positions agree with TRBD2. Trimming at V came to 0 bases and at J to 1 base, leaving 4 bases not matched to a gene. Germline CDR1 SGHDT, CDR2 YYEEEE. The CDR3 spans 16 residues. The CDR3 protein is CASSLALGLASYEQYF. The CDR3 bases are TGTGCCAGCAGCTTGGCCTTGGGACTAGCGTCCTACGAGCAGTACTTC.

The chain couples TRBV4-2 to TRBJ2-7, with 10 nucleotides matching TRBD2. V trimming: 1 base; J trimming: 3 bases; junction bases outside the gene matches: 3. The CDR3 contains 15 residues. Germline CDR1 LGHNA, CDR2 YNFKEQ. As DNA, the CDR3 is TGTGCCAGCAGCCAAGCGGCTAGCGGGAGCTACGAGCAGTACTTC. It codes for CASSQAASGSYEQYF.

The V gene is TRBV10-3, the J gene TRBJ2-1, with 14 bases identical to TRBD2. The germline V gene has CDR1 ENHRY and CDR2 SYGVKD. The V segment lost 0 bases and the J segment 7 bases; nucleotides outside the gene matches: 14. CDR3 length: 20 amino acids. Here the CDR3 reads CAISESGTSGRGPNLNEQFF. The CDR3, as DNA: TGTGCCATCAGTGAGTCCGGGACTAGCGGGAGAGGGCCGAATCTAAATGAGCAGTTCTTC.

The rearrangement joins TRBV11-1 to TRBJ2-7, with TRBD1 matching over 9 bases. The V and J ends lost 3 bases and 3 bases, in that order; junction bases with no gene match: 3. CDR1 and CDR2 (germline): SGHAT, FQDESV (reference sequence). The CDR3 totals 14 residues. Here the CDR3 DNA reads TGTGCCAGCAGCTTTACAGGGGGCAACTACGAGCAGTACTTC. Translation: CASSFTGGNYEQYF.

CDR3 nucleotide sequence: TGTGCCAGTAGTATCGGAGACAGGGGAGCCTACGAGCAGTACTTC. It yields the protein CASSIGDRGAYEQYF. The rearrangement joins TRBV19 to TRBJ2-7; 8 nucleotides match TRBD1. This CDR3 is built from 15 residues. CDR1 and CDR2 (germline): LNHDA, SQIVND (reference sequence). Losses at the gene ends were 3 bases for V and 2 bases for J; bases not matched to a gene: 6.